This TCR beta chain emerged from a study of PD-1 blockade in mismatch repair-deficient tumors. About the study: Patients had more than ten mismatch repair-deficient cancer types, all previously treated and progressing.

This CDR3 has 12 residues. Germline CDR1 reads ENHRY; CDR2 reads SYGVKD. V was cut by 5 bases and J by 13 bases, with 18 bases left in between. Findings of the study overall: After pembrolizumab, tumor-resident clones rose rapidly, then generally contracted before radiologic responses.

PCR or immunohistochemistry showed mismatch repair deficiency in every enrolled patient. A few pembrolizumab responders had their TCRs sequenced. The data were produced by immunoSEQ multiplex PCR, yet TCRdb's version contains in-frame clones alone and is incomplete. The sample has some 130,000 clones; approximately 91% are singletons. On this clone: Its specificity is not known.

The sequenced sample was peripheral blood, obtained almost 74 weeks after starting pembrolizumab. This receptor was identified in an adult with mismatch repair-deficient cancer. The rearrangement uses TRBV10-3 and TRBJ2-7, with a possible D match to TRBD1 (5 bases). CDR3 protein: CAISTTDSPPYF. The DNA for the CDR3 is TGTGCCATCAGTACAACTGACAGCCCGCCTTACTTC.